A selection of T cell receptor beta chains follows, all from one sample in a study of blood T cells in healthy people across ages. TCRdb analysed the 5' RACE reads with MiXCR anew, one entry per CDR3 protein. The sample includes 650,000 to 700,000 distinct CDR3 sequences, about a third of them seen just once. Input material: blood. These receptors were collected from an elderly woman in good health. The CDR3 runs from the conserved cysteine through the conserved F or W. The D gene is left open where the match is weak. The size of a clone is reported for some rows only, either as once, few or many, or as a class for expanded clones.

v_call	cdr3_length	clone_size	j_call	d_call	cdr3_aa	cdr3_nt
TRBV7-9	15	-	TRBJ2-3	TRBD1	CASSRTGDGTDTQYF	TGTGCCAGCAGTCGGACAGGGGATGGAACAGATACGCAGTATTTT
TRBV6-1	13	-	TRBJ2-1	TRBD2	CASRAGGRNEQFF	TGTGCCAGCAGAGCGGGAGGGAGAAATGAGCAGTTCTTC
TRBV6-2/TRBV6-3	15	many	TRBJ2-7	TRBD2	CASLPGGGHPYEQYF	TGTGCCAGCCTTCCGGGCGGGGGGCACCCCTACGAGCAGTACTTC
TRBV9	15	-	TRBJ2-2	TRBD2	CASSVGEGGTGELFF	TGTGCCAGCAGCGTAGGGGAGGGCGGCACCGGGGAGCTGTTTTTT
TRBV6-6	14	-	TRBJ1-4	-	CASTPRGAHQKLFF	TGTGCCAGCACCCCCCGTGGGGCGCATCAAAAACTGTTTTTT
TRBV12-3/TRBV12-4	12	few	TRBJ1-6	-	CASSPLNSPLHF	TGTGCCAGCAGTCCGCTTAATTCACCCCTCCACTTT
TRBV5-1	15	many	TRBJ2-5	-	CASSPEVGYKETQYF	TGCGCCAGCAGCCCGGAGGTCGGATATAAAGAGACCCAGTACTTC
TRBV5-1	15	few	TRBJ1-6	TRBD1	CASSFSGGYNSPLHF	TGCGCCAGCAGCTTCTCAGGGGGGTATAATTCACCCCTCCACTTT
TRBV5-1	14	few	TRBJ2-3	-	CASSEGHSTDTQYF	TGCGCCAGCAGCGAAGGACATAGCACAGATACGCAGTATTTT
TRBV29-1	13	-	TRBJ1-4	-	CSVEDPIGEKLFF	TGCAGCGTTGAAGATCCCATAGGAGAAAAACTGTTTTTT
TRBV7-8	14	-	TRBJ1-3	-	CASSSFESGNTIYF	TGTGCCAGCAGCTCCTTCGAATCTGGAAACACCATATATTTT
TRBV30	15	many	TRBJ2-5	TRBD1	CAWSIRTGWRETQYF	TGTGCCTGGAGTATCCGGACAGGGTGGCGAGAGACCCAGTACTTC
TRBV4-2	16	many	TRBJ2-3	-	CASSQENRGGGDTQYF	TGTGCCAGCAGCCAAGAGAATAGAGGGGGTGGAGATACGCAGTATTTT
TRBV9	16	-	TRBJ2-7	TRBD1	CASSQATGQGSFEQYF	TGTGCCAGCAGCCAAGCTACCGGACAGGGGTCCTTTGAGCAGTACTTC
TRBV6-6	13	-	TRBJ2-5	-	CASSYSEGETQYF	TGTGCCAGCAGTTACTCAGAGGGAGAGACCCAGTACTTC
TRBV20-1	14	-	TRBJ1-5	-	CSAGDPLPKKPQHF	TGCAGTGCCGGGGATCCATTACCGAAGAAGCCCCAGCATTTT
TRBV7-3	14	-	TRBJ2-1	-	CASSLSGIYNEQFF	TGTGCCAGCAGCCTCTCAGGCATATACAATGAGCAGTTCTTC
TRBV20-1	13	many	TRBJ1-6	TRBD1	CSAGTGFNSPLHF	TGCAGTGCCGGGACAGGGTTTAATTCACCCCTCCACTTT
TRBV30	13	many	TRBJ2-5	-	CASDGAGQETQYF	TGTGCCTCCGATGGGGCTGGGCAAGAGACCCAGTACTTC
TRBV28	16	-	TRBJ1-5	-	CASSQARGRPGQPQHF	TGTGCCAGCAGTCAGGCACGCGGGCGCCCCGGTCAGCCCCAGCATTTT
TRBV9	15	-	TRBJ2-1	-	CASSVGGGRDNEQFF	TGTGCCAGCAGCGTAGGGGGGGGCCGAGACAATGAGCAGTTCTTC
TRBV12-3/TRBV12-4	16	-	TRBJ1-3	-	CASPLQFGVSGNTIYF	TGTGCCAGCCCCTTACAGTTTGGGGTCTCTGGAAACACCATATATTTT
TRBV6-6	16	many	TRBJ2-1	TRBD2	CASSRPTSGGVNEQFF	TGTGCCAGCAGCCGACCGACTAGCGGGGGGGTCAATGAGCAGTTCTTC
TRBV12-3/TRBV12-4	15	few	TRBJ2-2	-	CASSFERPNTGELFF	TGTGCCAGCAGTTTCGAGCGACCGAACACCGGGGAGCTGTTTTTT
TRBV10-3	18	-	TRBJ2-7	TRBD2	CAISESTSGVAGVDEQYF	TGTGCCATCAGTGAGTCGACCTCCGGAGTAGCGGGAGTAGACGAGCAGTACTTC
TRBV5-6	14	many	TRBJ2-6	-	CASSFGYGANVLTF	TGTGCCAGCAGCTTCGGGTACGGGGCCAACGTCCTGACTTTC
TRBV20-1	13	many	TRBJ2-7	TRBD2	CSALRGVSYEQYF	TGCAGTGCTCTTCGGGGGGTATCCTACGAGCAGTACTTC
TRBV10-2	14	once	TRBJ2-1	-	CASRISSGNNEQFF	TGCGCCAGCCGAATATCGAGTGGGAACAATGAGCAGTTCTTC
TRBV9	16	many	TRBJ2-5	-	CASSVGGLVAGETQYF	TGTGCCAGCAGCGTAGGGGGGCTCGTAGCTGGCGAGACCCAGTACTTC